The source of this T cell receptor (beta chain) is a study of blood T cell repertoires in COVID-19. At the level of the study: Both acute and convalescent COVID-19 samples were obtained from the United States, Italy and Spain. PBMCs, B-cell-depleted T cells, or T cells were the source of the cDNA or gDNA that made up the material.

As originally analysed: Amplification with reference gene primers provided the estimates of nucleated cell counts. TCRdb's table, derived via immunoSEQ multiplex PCR, lists solely in-frame clones and lacks some. V and J calls and clone size are copied from that table; D and trimming were computed from the DNA. The sample carries more than 70,000 clones, roughly 86% recorded once. Germline V gene sequence: CDR1 SGHRS, CDR2 YFSETQ. The J segment lost 2 bases and the V segment lost 0 bases, leaving 2 bases of the junction unmatched. The CDR3 length is 14 residues. This TCR was sampled from a man in his fifties or sixties with active or convalescent COVID-19. Sequencing input: peripheral blood. The rearrangement links TRBV5-1 to TRBJ2-7; 7 bases agree with TRBD2. The CDR3 DNA is TGCGCCAGCAGCTTGGCGGGGGGAGCCTACGAGCAGTACTTC. This codes for CASSLAGGAYEQYF.